The following is a T cell receptor (beta chain) sequence with its context. What it binds is not known. Each CDR3 protein is one row after TCRdb ran MiXCR on the reads. The sample records around 900,000 distinct CDR3 sequences, around 32% being singletons. These data belong to a study of T cell repertoires in cytomegalovirus infection. The wider study: HLA-B-restricted CMV epitopes that are well studied were used alongside recently identified HLA-C-restricted ones. Shared public TCR beta signatures pointed to both CMV infection and a matching HLA type. Study-wide points: Using cumulative public TCR beta family frequency, the authors identified those who carried CMV together with the relevant HLA.

The germline V and J ends were trimmed by 4 bases and 0 bases, with 17 bases remaining between them. Germline V lookup: CDR1 MNHEY, CDR2 SVGEGT. CDR3 length equals 17 residues. This specimen consisted of cultured CD8+ T cells from PBMCs, obtained from culture after CMV antigen stimulation. This TCR derives from a human donor in good health (CMV status not recorded). Some clones in this sample may be carry-over from other donors' samples. The chain combines TRBV6-2 or TRBV6-3 with TRBJ2-3, with D perhaps matching TRBD1 (6 bases). CDR3 nucleotides: TGTGCCAGCAGTTTCAGGGGCAGGGGAGTCAGCACAGATACGCAGTATTTT. It is translated as CASSFRGRGVSTDTQYF.